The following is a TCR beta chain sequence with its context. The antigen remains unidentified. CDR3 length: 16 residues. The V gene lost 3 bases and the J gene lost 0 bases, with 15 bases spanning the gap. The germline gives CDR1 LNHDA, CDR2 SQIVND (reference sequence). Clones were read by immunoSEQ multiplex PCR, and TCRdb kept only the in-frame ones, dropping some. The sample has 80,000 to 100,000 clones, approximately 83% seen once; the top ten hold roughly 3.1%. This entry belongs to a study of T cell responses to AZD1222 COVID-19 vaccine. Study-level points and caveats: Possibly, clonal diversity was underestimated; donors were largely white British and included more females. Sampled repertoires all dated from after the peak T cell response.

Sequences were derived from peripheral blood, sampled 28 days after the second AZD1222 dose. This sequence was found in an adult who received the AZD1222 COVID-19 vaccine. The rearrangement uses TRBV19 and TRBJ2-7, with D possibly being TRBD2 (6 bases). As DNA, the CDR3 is TGTGCCAGTAGTATCGATGGAGGGCTCAGCTCCTACGAGCAGTACTTC. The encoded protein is CASSIDGGLSSYEQYF.